The rows below give T cell receptor beta chains drawn from one sample of a study of human T cells and chemical hapten exposure. TCRdb processed the RACE reads anew with MiXCR; each CDR3 protein has one entry. This sample has about 58,000 distinct CDR3 sequences, with 9.5% to 15% found just once. The sample here was whole blood, taken in connection with sensitization to the hapten diphenylcyclopropenone (DPC). These receptors were obtained from a young man with alopecia areata. Some clones in this sample may be carry-over from other donors' samples. Both conserved end residues are part of each CDR3. The D gene is left open where the match is weak. Clone size, where shown, is once, few, many, or a class for clones that have expanded.

V gene,clone size,D gene,J gene,CDR3 protein,CDR3 DNA
TRBV27,-,TRBD1,TRBJ1-5,CASSLQGAQPQHF,TGTGCCAGCAGCCTCCAGGGGGCACAGCCCCAGCATTTT
TRBV7-2,many,TRBD2,TRBJ2-1,CASSLIPGGSYNEQFF,TGTGCCAGCAGCTTAATACCGGGAGGGTCCTACAATGAGCAGTTCTTC
TRBV15,many,-,TRBJ1-5,CATSRDPSGEQPQHF,TGTGCCACCAGCAGAGATCCGAGTGGCGAACAGCCCCAGCATTTT
TRBV4-1,-,-,TRBJ2-7,CASSLNGDYEQYF,TGCGCCAGCAGCTTGAACGGGGACTACGAGCAGTACTTC
TRBV12-3/TRBV12-4,-,-,TRBJ1-3,CASKFSSSGNTIYF,TGTGCCAGCAAGTTCAGTAGCTCTGGAAACACCATATATTTT
TRBV28,-,-,TRBJ2-2,CASRRTGELFF,TGTGCCAGCAGGCGGACCGGGGAGCTGTTTTTT
TRBV7-2,few,TRBD2,TRBJ2-3,CASSERLAGGTDTQYF,TGTGCCAGCAGCGAACGTTTAGCGGGGGGCACAGATACGCAGTATTTT
TRBV9,few,-,TRBJ1-6,CASSREGTLNSPLHF,TGTGCCAGCAGCCGGGAAGGGACTCTTAATTCACCCCTCCACTTT
TRBV7-7,-,-,TRBJ2-1,CASSSGASRSSYNEQFF,TGTGCCAGCAGCTCAGGGGCCTCCAGGAGCTCCTACAATGAGCAGTTCTTC
TRBV7-2,-,-,TRBJ1-4,CASSLGWPAGLFF,TGTGCCAGCAGCTTAGGGTGGCCTGCGGGACTGTTTTTT
TRBV3-1,-,-,TRBJ1-1,CASSQAGRGVTEAFF,TGTGCCAGCAGCCAAGCCGGCCGGGGGGTGACTGAAGCTTTCTTT
TRBV4-3,many,-,TRBJ1-2,CASSQVIGSRNYGYTF,TGCGCCAGCAGCCAAGTGATAGGGTCGCGCAACTATGGCTACACCTTC
TRBV9,-,-,TRBJ2-7,CASSTVVGYEQYF,TGTGCCAGCAGCACCGTAGTAGGGTACGAGCAGTACTTC
TRBV7-2,medium-sized,-,TRBJ1-1,CASSLEGAGTAFF,TGTGCCAGCAGCTTAGAGGGCGCGGGAACGGCTTTCTTT
TRBV6-1,few,-,TRBJ1-1,CASSEVENTEAFF,TGTGCCAGCAGTGAAGTGGAGAACACTGAAGCTTTCTTT
TRBV3-1,-,-,TRBJ2-7,CASSPMQSSYEQYF,TGTGCCAGCAGTCCAATGCAATCCTCCTACGAGCAGTACTTC
TRBV28,many,-,TRBJ2-6,CASRRNGANVLTF,TGTGCCAGCAGACGGAACGGGGCCAACGTCCTGACTTTC
TRBV28,few,TRBD2,TRBJ2-3,CASSFSGGGSTDTQYF,TGTGCCAGCAGTTTTTCGGGCGGGGGGAGCACAGATACGCAGTATTTT
TRBV20-1,-,TRBD2,TRBJ2-3,CSALGLAGPTDTQYF,TGCAGTGCTCTTGGACTAGCGGGGCCCACAGATACGCAGTATTTT
TRBV29-1,-,-,TRBJ2-3,CSVGELRAADTQYF,TGCAGCGTTGGGGAGCTCAGGGCCGCAGATACGCAGTATTTT
TRBV18,-,-,TRBJ1-3,CASSPPGLTSGNTIYF,TGTGCCAGCTCACCACCGGGGCTGACCTCTGGAAACACCATATATTTT
TRBV7-6,many,-,TRBJ2-2,CASSLLIGNRELFF,TGTGCCAGCAGCTTACTTATAGGGAACCGGGAGCTGTTTTTT
TRBV6-1,many,-,TRBJ2-3,CASSEVGRGRDTQYF,TGTGCCAGCAGTGAAGTGGGTCGGGGGAGAGATACGCAGTATTTT
TRBV25-1,few,TRBD1,TRBJ2-2,CASSSDRRTGELFF,TGTGCCAGCAGTTCGGACAGGAGGACCGGGGAGCTGTTTTTT
TRBV7-9,many,-,TRBJ2-2,CASSLGANTGELFF,TGTGCCAGCAGCTTAGGGGCCAACACCGGGGAGCTGTTTTTT
TRBV5-1,few,-,TRBJ1-1,CASSISTAQNTEAFF,TGCGCCAGCAGCATTAGTACCGCCCAGAACACTGAAGCTTTCTTT
TRBV12-3/TRBV12-4,few,-,TRBJ1-1,CASSSLLGRTEAFF,TGTGCCAGCAGTTCCCTGTTGGGGAGGACTGAAGCTTTCTTT
TRBV18,-,-,TRBJ2-6,CASSNSGANVLTF,TGTGCCAGCTCGAACTCTGGGGCCAACGTCCTGACTTTC
TRBV27,-,-,TRBJ2-4,CASSLWGYNKNIQYF,TGTGCCAGCAGTTTATGGGGATATAACAAAAACATTCAGTACTTC
TRBV9,-,-,TRBJ2-7,CASSVAPGGRREQYF,TGTGCCAGCAGCGTAGCCCCCGGGGGACGAAGGGAGCAGTACTTC
TRBV10-3,-,-,TRBJ2-7,CAIRGGGSYEQYF,TGTGCCATCAGGGGCGGCGGGTCCTACGAGCAGTACTTC
TRBV28,once,TRBD1,TRBJ1-1,CASSRQGYTEAFF,TGTGCCAGCAGTCGACAGGGATACACTGAAGCTTTCTTT
TRBV19,many,-,TRBJ2-3,CASSIDGGSTDTQYF,TGTGCCAGTAGTATAGACGGCGGGAGCACAGATACGCAGTATTTT
TRBV6-5,many,TRBD1,TRBJ1-2,CASSYQQDRESYGYTF,TGTGCCAGCAGTTACCAACAGGACAGGGAATCGTATGGCTACACCTTC
TRBV28,many,TRBD1,TRBJ2-3,CASSFPRGKGTDTQYF,TGTGCCAGCAGTTTCCCCAGGGGGAAAGGCACAGATACGCAGTATTTT
TRBV7-9,-,-,TRBJ2-2,CASGPPPNTGELFF,TGTGCCAGCGGACCCCCGCCGAACACCGGGGAGCTGTTTTTT
TRBV6-5,-,-,TRBJ2-7,CASSEVQRSYEQYF,TGTGCCAGCAGTGAGGTCCAAAGAAGCTACGAGCAGTACTTC
TRBV9,-,-,TRBJ1-5,CASSAEGGRNQPQHF,TGTGCCAGCAGCGCAGAAGGCGGACGTAATCAGCCCCAGCATTTT
TRBV7-2,few,-,TRBJ1-1,CASSLPQTGNTEAFF,TGTGCCAGCAGCTTACCGCAGACAGGGAACACTGAAGCTTTCTTT
TRBV29-1,-,-,TRBJ2-1,CSVGARGDGNEQFF,TGCAGCGTTGGAGCGAGGGGGGACGGCAATGAGCAGTTCTTC
TRBV27,-,-,TRBJ2-2,CASSPLGGTGELFF,TGTGCCAGCAGTCCGCTCGGGGGAACCGGGGAGCTGTTTTTT
TRBV19,-,-,TRBJ1-2,CATRDALGRSYGYTF,TGTGCCACCAGGGATGCCCTCGGCCGGAGCTATGGCTACACCTTC
TRBV7-9,few,-,TRBJ1-1,CASSPGQSLSEAFF,TGTGCCAGCAGCCCCGGACAGAGCCTGTCTGAAGCTTTCTTT
TRBV4-3,-,TRBD1,TRBJ1-2,CASSPGQGINGYTF,TGCGCCAGCAGCCCTGGACAGGGGATAAATGGCTACACCTTC
TRBV27,-,-,TRBJ1-5,CASSLKANQPQHF,TGTGCCAGCAGTTTAAAGGCAAATCAGCCCCAGCATTTT
TRBV28,many,-,TRBJ2-5,CASSFAGLGQETQYF,TGTGCCAGCAGTTTCGCGGGGTTGGGACAAGAGACCCAGTACTTC
TRBV7-9,many,TRBD2,TRBJ2-5,CASTIAGAPETQYF,TGTGCCAGCACCATAGCGGGGGCCCCAGAGACCCAGTACTTC
TRBV29-1,few,-,TRBJ2-3,CSVPEVPSTDTQYF,TGCAGCGTCCCAGAAGTGCCGAGCACAGATACGCAGTATTTT
TRBV7-9,many,TRBD1,TRBJ2-7,CASSFSDRVLDEQYF,TGTGCCAGCAGCTTCTCCGACAGGGTTTTGGACGAGCAGTACTTC
TRBV5-1,-,-,TRBJ1-2,CASSPQAASLWSYTF,TGCGCCAGCAGCCCCCAGGCAGCGAGTCTGTGGTCCTACACCTTC
TRBV4-1,many,-,TRBJ1-1,CASSQGHGGGNTEAFF,TGCGCCAGCAGCCAAGGACACGGCGGAGGGAACACTGAAGCTTTCTTT
TRBV7-9,many,-,TRBJ2-7,CASSEPRGSGSHEQYF,TGTGCCAGCAGCGAGCCGCGGGGCTCCGGTTCCCACGAGCAGTACTTC
TRBV7-6,many,TRBD2,TRBJ2-1,CASSLEVAGGSSSYNEQFF,TGTGCCAGCAGCTTAGAAGTAGCGGGGGGCTCTAGCTCCTACAATGAGCAGTTCTTC